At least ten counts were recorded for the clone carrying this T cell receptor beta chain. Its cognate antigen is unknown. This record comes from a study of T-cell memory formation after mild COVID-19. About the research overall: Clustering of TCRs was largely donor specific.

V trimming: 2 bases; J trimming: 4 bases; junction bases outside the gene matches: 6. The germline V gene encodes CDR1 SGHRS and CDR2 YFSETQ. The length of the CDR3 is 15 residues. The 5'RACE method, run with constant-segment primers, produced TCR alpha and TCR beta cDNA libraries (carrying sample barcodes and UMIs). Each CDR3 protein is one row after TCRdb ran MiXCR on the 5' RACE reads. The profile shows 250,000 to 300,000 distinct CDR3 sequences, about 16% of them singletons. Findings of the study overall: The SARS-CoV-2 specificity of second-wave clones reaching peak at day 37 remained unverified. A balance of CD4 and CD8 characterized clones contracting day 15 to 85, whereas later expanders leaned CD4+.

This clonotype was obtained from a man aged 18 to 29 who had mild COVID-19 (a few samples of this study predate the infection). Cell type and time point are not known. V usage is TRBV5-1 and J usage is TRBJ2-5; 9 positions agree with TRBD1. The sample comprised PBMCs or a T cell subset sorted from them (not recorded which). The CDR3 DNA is TGCGCCAGCAGCTTTGGGGACAGGGACTTAGAGACCCAGTACTTC. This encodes CASSFGDRDLETQYF. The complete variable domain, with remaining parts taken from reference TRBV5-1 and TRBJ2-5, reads KAGVTQTPRYLIKTRGQQVTLSCSPISGHRSVSWYQQTPGQGLQFLFEYFSETQRNKGNFPGRFSGRQFSNSRSEMNVSTLELGDSALYLCASSFGDRDLETQYFGPGTRLLVL.